The 32 T cell receptor beta chains listed next were all sequenced from one sample in a study of T-cell reconstitution after alpha-beta-depleted transplantation in children (dated by TCRdb to 2016 to 2017). Library prep was done by PCR. Instrument on record: Illumina HiSeq 2500. To normalize quantification of the TCRbeta repertoire, the TCR libraries were built with molecular barcoding that relied on unique molecular identifiers. Using fastp at Q25 and MiXCR, TCRdb reprocessed the public reads and kept productive beta chains. One record per CDR3 amino acid sequence lists the most common genes and DNA. The sample table shows 250,000 to 300,000 distinct CDR3 sequences, and over 9.5% are seen once. Together, the top ten hold approximately 7% of the sample. Explained via the paper, the treatment or condition label denotes: allogeneic hematopoietic cell transplantation with graft depleted of TCRalphabeta T cells and CD19 B cells.

The sample here was PBMCs, taken before TCRalphabeta/CD19-depleted stem cell transplant. These receptors were taken from a boy younger than two with acute myeloid leukemia, due to receive a stem cell transplant.

This clonotype was observed at least ten times. This chain links TRBV3-1 with TRBJ2-3; 9 positions match TRBD2. J lost 6 bases, V lost 4 bases, and 11 bases had no gene match. Germline V lookup: CDR1 LGHDT, CDR2 YNNKEL (reference sequence). The CDR3 has 16 residues. In DNA, the CDR3 is TGTGCCAGCAGCCCCCAGCGGGGGGCCCTTTCGGATACGCAGTATTTT. This encodes CASSPQRGALSDTQYF.

Concerning this clonotype: A much larger clonotype is one base distant, so this may be a read error. The genes are TRBV4-1 and TRBJ2-5; D perhaps matches TRBD2 (5 bases). Germline V gene sequence: CDR1 MGHRA, CDR2 YSYEKL. The V end lost 3 bases, the J end lost 5 bases, and 19 bases lay between the germline ends. This CDR3 is built from 16 residues. CDR3: CASSHEFERSGETQYF. The CDR3 coding sequence is TGCGCCAGCAGCCACGAGTTCGAGCGGTCGGGGGAGACCCAGTACTTC.

This clonotype was seen a single time. V gene TRBV29-1 combines with J gene TRBJ2-5; D is perhaps TRBD2 (5 bases). Trimming removed 3 bases from V and 0 bases from J, with 11 bases in between. The CDR3 length is 14 residues. The germline gives CDR1 SQVTM, CDR2 ANQGSEA. The chain's CDR3 is CSVEGGEYQETQYF. The CDR3 coding sequence is TGCAGCGTTGAGGGTGGGGAGTACCAAGAGACCCAGTACTTC.

This clonotype was picked up a small number of times. V and J are TRBV5-5 and TRBJ2-1; 11 bases agree with TRBD2. Germline V gene data show CDR1 as SGHKS and CDR2 as YYEKEE (reference sequence). V lost 4 bases and J lost 2; bases outside the gene matches: 11. The CDR3 consists of 18 residues. CDR3: CASSTWTSGPTTYNEQFF. In DNA form, the CDR3 reads TGTGCCAGCAGCACGTGGACTAGCGGGCCTACCACCTACAATGAGCAGTTCTTC.

This clonotype was seen many times. This rearrangement joins TRBV20-1 to TRBJ1-2; D unclear. This CDR3 spans 12 amino acids. The V gene lost 1 base and the J gene lost 3 bases, with 6 bases spanning the gap. Germline V CDR1 and CDR2: DFQATT, SNEGSKA (reference sequence). The CDR3 DNA follows: TGCAGTGCTAGAGTTACAGACTATGGCTACACCTTC. This codes for CSARVTDYGYTF.

Many counts were recorded for this clonotype. V gene TRBV7-2 combines with J gene TRBJ2-7; possibly TRBD1 for D (6 bases). Deletions cut 5 bases from V and 5 bases from J, with 16 bases between. This CDR3 has 14 amino acids. Germline CDR1 is SGHTA and CDR2 is FQGNSA. The CDR3 nucleotides read TGTGCCAGCAGCCCAGCGCAGGGGTACCACGAGCAGTACTTC. Translation gives CASSPAQGYHEQYF.

This clonotype was observed at least ten times. V and J are TRBV6-1 and TRBJ1-1; no reliable D call. Trimming stripped 1 base from V and 7 bases from J, with 16 bases between. Germline V gene data show CDR1 as MNHNS and CDR2 as SASEGT. This CDR3 spans 15 amino acids. The CDR3: CASSEDRLKPDEAFF. The DNA for the CDR3 is TGTGCCAGCAGTGAAGACCGTTTGAAGCCGGATGAAGCTTTCTTT.

This clonotype was picked up many times. The chain is built from TRBV15 and TRBJ2-7, with D maybe TRBD2 (5 bases). The CDR3 extends over 15 amino acids. Trimming removed 3 bases from V and 1 base from J, with 13 bases in between. The germline V gene encodes CDR1 LNHNV and CDR2 YYDKDF (reference sequence). CDR3 sequence: CATSRAAGWSYEQYF. The CDR3 region has the DNA TGTGCCACCAGCAGGGCCGCGGGCTGGTCCTACGAGCAGTACTTC.

This clonotype was recorded at least ten times. The V call is TRBV28, the J call TRBJ1-5, with D uncertain. Trimming left V 6 bases short and J 5 bases short, with 20 bases between. The CDR3 extends over 16 amino acids. Germline CDR1 reads MDHEN; CDR2 reads SYDVKM. This CDR3 reads CASSPPDRRMDQPQHF. In DNA form, the CDR3 reads TGTGCCAGCAGCCCCCCGGACCGGAGGATGGATCAGCCCCAGCATTTT.

The chain combines TRBV21-1 with TRBJ2-5; the table gives TRBD1 as D, unverified against the DNA. TRBV21-1 is annotated as a pseudogene. CDR3 length: 16 amino acids. In DNA form, the CDR3 reads TGTGCCAGCAGACCCCGGAGGGGCCAGGGTCGCGAGACCCAGTACTTC. This translates into CASRPRRGQGRETQYF.

This clonotype was recorded many times. The chain couples TRBV7-2 to TRBJ2-3; D is unresolved. The V and J ends lost 5 bases and 1 base respectively, with 10 bases between them. CDR3 size: 14 residues. CDR1 SGHTA and CDR2 FQGNSA come from the germline V gene. The DNA for the CDR3 is TGTGCCAGCAGCCGCAGACCACGCACAGATACGCAGTATTTT. Protein: CASSRRPRTDTQYF. The entire variable domain, with the rest obtained from reference TRBV7-2 and TRBJ2-3, is as follows: GAGVSQSPSNKVTEKGKDVELRCDPISGHTALYWYRQSLGQGLEFLIYFQGNSAPDKSGLPSDRFSAERTGGSVSTLTIQRTQQEDSAVYLCASSRRPRTDTQYFGPGTRLTVL.

This clonotype was counted at least ten times. This chain uses TRBV7-9 with TRBJ2-1, with D unclear. Germline-derived CDR1 and CDR2 are SEHNR and FQNEAQ (reference sequence). V lost 1 base, J lost 6 bases, and 4 bases lay in between. The CDR3 runs to 12 residues. This chain's CDR3 is CASSLDPNEQFF. CDR3 in DNA: TGTGCCAGCAGCTTAGACCCCAATGAGCAGTTCTTC.

V and J are TRBV28 and TRBJ2-7; 12 bases line up with TRBD1. There are 15 residues in the CDR3. The J segment lost 5 bases and the V segment lost 3 bases, leaving 5 bases of the junction unmatched. Germline V gene data show CDR1 as MDHEN and CDR2 as SYDVKM. The CDR3 DNA is TGTGCCAGCAGTTTTGGGGGACAGGGGGCTGACGAGCAGTACTTC. It translates to CASSFGGQGADEQYF.

In its sample, this clonotype was seen a few times. The chain couples TRBV13 to TRBJ2-1; TRBD1 matches 8 bases. CDR1 and CDR2 from the germline V gene are PRHDT and FYEKMQ (reference sequence). The CDR3 extends over 14 amino acids. V lost 4 bases, J lost 6 bases, and 5 bases stayed unmatched. Here the CDR3 DNA reads TGTGCCAGCAGCTCCTACAGGGGGGTCAATGAGCAGTTCTTC. Protein: CASSSYRGVNEQFF.

This clonotype was seen at least ten times. The CDR3 is CASSLAGNGELFF. CDR3 nucleotides: TGCGCCAGCAGCTTGGCAGGGAACGGGGAGCTGTTTTTT. The chain is built from TRBV5-1 and TRBJ2-2, with D possibly TRBD1 on 5 matching bases. CDR1 and CDR2 from the germline V gene are SGHRS and YFSETQ. V lost 0 bases and J lost 7, with 7 bases in between. There are 13 residues in the CDR3.

This clonotype was observed at least ten times. The V gene is TRBV5-5, the J gene TRBJ1-5; 10 bases are a match to TRBD1. The CDR3 has 14 residues. In germline, CDR1 is SGHKS, CDR2 YYEKEE (reference sequence). J gave up 6 bases and V 4 bases, and 4 bases lay outside the gene matches. The DNA of the CDR3 is TGTGCCAGCAGCCTGGGACAGGGGATTCAGCCCCAGCATTTT. Protein sequence: CASSLGQGIQPQHF.

This clonotype was picked up a small number of times. This chain links TRBV28 with TRBJ2-2; 10 bases agree with TRBD2. Germline CDR1 is MDHEN and CDR2 is SYDVKM. J gave up 5 bases and V 2 bases, and 11 bases lay outside the gene matches. This CDR3 is 18 amino acids long. The DNA of the CDR3 is TGTGCCAGCAGTTTACCTTTTTTAGCGGGAGGCGGTACCGGGGAGCTGTTTTTT. Translating gives CASSLPFLAGGGTGELFF.

There are many counts of this clonotype. The chain is built from TRBV5-5 and TRBJ2-5; no clear D gene. This CDR3 has 10 amino acids. The V gene's germline CDR1 is SGHKS and CDR2 YYEKEE (reference sequence). The V gene lost 6 bases and the J gene lost 4 bases, with 4 bases spanning the gap. The CDR3 DNA reads TGTGCCAGCATCGGAGAGACCCAGTACTTC. Its protein is CASIGETQYF.

This clonotype was picked up many times. The rearrangement joins TRBV10-3 to TRBJ2-7; D gene uncertain. The CDR3 contains 13 residues. Trimming shortened V by 6 bases and J by 1 base, and 10 bases separated the two germline ends. Germline values: CDR1 ENHRY, CDR2 SYGVKD. CDR3 sequence (DNA): TGTGCCATCAGAGAGGACGGATCCTACGAGCAGTACTTC. It specifies CAIREDGSYEQYF.

This clonotype was detected ten times or more. A read error may explain this, as a much larger clone is one base away. V usage is TRBV7-9 and J usage is TRBJ2-3; D is ambiguous. From germline, CDR1 is SEHNR and CDR2 FQNEAQ (reference sequence). The CDR3 runs to 14 residues. The CDR3 region is CASSLADLWDTKYF. CDR3 nucleotides: TGTGCCAGCAGCTTAGCGGACCTCTGGGATACGAAGTATTTT.

This clonotype was found many times. The junction departs from the called germline gene at one end, perhaps through a read error. This chain connects TRBV3-1 to TRBJ2-7; 13 positions agree with TRBD2. The length of the CDR3 is 15 residues. Germline values: CDR1 LGHDT, CDR2 YNNKEL (reference sequence). The CDR3 DNA is TGCGCCAGCAGCCAAGGACTAGCGGGAGCCTACGAGCAGTACTTC. Translating gives CASSQGLAGAYEQYF.

The chain joins TRBV4-2 to TRBJ2-3; tentative D call: TRBD2 (6 bases). Per germline, CDR1 LGHNA and CDR2 YNFKEQ. V was cut by 1 base and J by 2 bases, with 10 bases left in between. This CDR3 is 15 amino acids long. CDR3: CASSQARGTTDTQYF. The CDR3 region has the DNA TGTGCCAGCAGCCAAGCCCGGGGGACCACAGATACGCAGTATTTT.

This clonotype was recorded many times. The chain employs TRBV11-2 and TRBJ2-5; the D gene is possibly TRBD1 (6 bases). Trimming cost V 5 bases and J 4 bases, with 17 bases left between them. The CDR3 length is 15 residues. Germline CDR1 and CDR2: SGHAT and FQNNGV. The DNA of the CDR3 is TGTGCCAGCAGCACCCGGACAGTGGAAGGAGAGACCCAGTACTTC. This translates into CASSTRTVEGETQYF.

The chain is built from TRBV15 and TRBJ2-3; the match to TRBD1 covers 10 bases. Germline trimming cut 1 base from V and 3 bases from J; bases unmatched to any gene: 16. Germline V lookup: CDR1 LNHNV, CDR2 YYDKDF (reference sequence). This CDR3 is 20 amino acids long. CDR3 nucleotides: TGTGCCACCAGCAGAGTCCCCCTGGCCTCCGGGACAGGGGCAACAGATACGCAGTATTTT. It is translated as CATSRVPLASGTGATDTQYF.

With regard to this clonotype: A read error may be the cause here, since a much bigger clone is one base away. This chain uses TRBV10-3 with TRBJ1-1; possibly TRBD1 for D (5 bases). The CDR3 spans 15 residues. Looked up from germline, CDR1 is ENHRY and CDR2 is SYGVKD. V gave up 2 bases and J gave up 3 bases, with 13 bases separating them. The CDR3 DNA is TGTGCCATCAGTGAGGGGGCTCAGGCGGACACTGAAGCTTTCTTT. Residues: CAISEGAQADTEAFF.

This clonotype was seen ten or more times. V is TRBV4-2 and J is TRBJ2-5, with a possible D match to TRBD2 (6 bases). There are 14 residues in the CDR3. From germline, CDR1 is LGHNA and CDR2 YNFKEQ. The germline V and J ends were trimmed by 0 bases and 5 bases, with 10 bases remaining between them. CDR3 sequence reads: CASSQDYGRETQYF. For the CDR3, the DNA is TGTGCCAGCAGCCAAGATTATGGGAGGGAGACCCAGTACTTC.

A few counts support this clonotype. This rearrangement joins TRBV3-1 to TRBJ2-3; 14 positions match TRBD2. Germline V CDR1 and CDR2: LGHDT, YNNKEL (reference sequence). The junction had 11 bases not matched to a gene; V was cut back by 1 base and J by 2 bases. The CDR3 runs to 20 residues. CDR3 in DNA: TGTGCCAGCAGCCAAGTCCTTCCGGGACTAGCGGGGGTCCTCACAGATACGCAGTATTTT. This sequence encodes CASSQVLPGLAGVLTDTQYF.

This clonotype was observed many times. The rearrangement uses TRBV15 and TRBJ2-5; 8 bases fit TRBD2. The CDR3 spans 17 residues. With 0 bases clipped from V and 2 bases from J, the junction kept 8 bases outside the gene matches. Germline V gene lookup returns CDR1 LNHNV and CDR2 YYDKDF (reference sequence). CDR3: CATSRDSHRLAQETQYF. In DNA form, the CDR3 reads TGTGCCACCAGCAGAGATTCCCACCGACTAGCGCAAGAGACCCAGTACTTC.

This clonotype was found a few times. V is TRBV7-9 and J is TRBJ2-1, with 9 bases identical to TRBD1. This CDR3 has 17 residues. The germline V gene encodes CDR1 SEHNR and CDR2 FQNEAQ (reference sequence). Germline trimming cut 1 base from V and 4 bases from J; bases unmatched to any gene: 8. The CDR3 spells CASSLEGRGTGYNEQFF. The DNA of the CDR3 is TGTGCCAGCAGCTTAGAAGGCCGTGGGACAGGGTACAATGAGCAGTTCTTC.

This clonotype was detected ten times or more. The rearrangement uses TRBV3-1 and TRBJ2-5; 7 positions agree with TRBD1. The CDR3 consists of 15 residues. V was clipped by 1 base and J by 4 bases; unmatched bases: 6. Germline CDR1 LGHDT, CDR2 YNNKEL (reference sequence). This chain's CDR3 is CASSQVDRVLETQYF. The CDR3 DNA is TGTGCCAGCAGCCAAGTCGACAGGGTTTTAGAGACCCAGTACTTC.

This clonotype has ten or more counts. The V call is TRBV7-3, the J call TRBJ2-1; 7 bases fit TRBD2. The ends lost 4 bases at V and 4 bases at J; junction bases unmatched: 7. This CDR3 has 15 residues. Germline V gene data show CDR1 as SGHTA and CDR2 as FQGTGA. The DNA for the CDR3 is TGTGCCAGCAGCTGGGGTCTAGCGGAATACAATGAGCAGTTCTTC. The encoded protein is CASSWGLAEYNEQFF.

The table lists this clonotype with many counts. J is TRBJ2-7 and V is TRBV2; TRBD1 is a possible D gene (6 bases). The ends were cut back, 6 bases at V and 3 bases at J, with 18 bases in the middle. CDR1 and CDR2 (germline): SNHLY, FYNNEI. CDR3 size: 15 residues. CDR3 coding DNA: TGTGCCAGCAGCACCGGCCAGGGGCTGGACTACGAGCAGTACTTC. Amino acids: CASSTGQGLDYEQYF.